A selection of T cell receptor beta chains follows, all from one sample in a study of blood T cell repertoires in COVID-19. Generated by immunoSEQ multiplex PCR, the TCRdb table keeps only in-frame clones and is missing some. The repertoire consists of some 45,000 clones, with 82% occurring once and the leading ten covering about 25%. Sequencing was carried out using peripheral blood. The receptors were gathered from a woman between 55 and 75 years old with acute or convalescent COVID-19. CDR3s include the opening cysteine and the closing phenylalanine or tryptophan. A D gene is named only where the DNA matches it firmly. Some rows have no size entry. The others give once, few or many, or a class for an expanded clone.

TRBJ1-4 NA TRBV6-1 NA TGTGCCAGCAGTGACAGGGAGGAGAATGAAAAACTGTTTTTT CASSDREENEKLFF
TRBJ1-2 NA TRBV7-9 NA TGTGCCAGCAGCTTACCCGGTTTAAGAGGCTACACCTTC CASSLPGLRGYTF
TRBJ2-7 TRBD2 TRBV19 NA TGTGCCAGTAGTATGGGGACTAGCGGGGAACTGTACGAGCAGTACTTC CASSMGTSGELYEQYF
TRBJ1-2 NA TRBV27 NA TGTGCCAGCAGTTGGGCCCCAGGTGGGGGCTACACCTTC CASSWAPGGGYTF
TRBJ1-6 TRBD1 TRBV7-9 NA TGTGCCAGCAGCTCCGGGACAGGGTTCAATTCACCCCTCCACTTT CASSSGTGFNSPLHF
TRBJ2-5 TRBD2 TRBV7-2 NA TGTGCCACTACTACTAGCGCCGGTTCAGAGACCCAGTACTTC CATTTSAGSETQYF
TRBJ1-5 TRBD1 TRBV2 NA TGTGCCAGCAGTGAAAGTGGACAGGGGTGGCAGCCCCAGCATTTT CASSESGQGWQPQHF
TRBJ2-1 TRBD2 TRBV5-1 NA TGCGCCAGCAGCCCGACTAGCGGGGGGGGAGGGAATGAGCAGTTCTTC CASSPTSGGGGNEQFF
TRBJ2-7 TRBD1 TRBV5-1 NA TGCGCCAGCAGCTTCTGGGACAGGGCCAACGAGCAGTACTTC CASSFWDRANEQYF
TRBJ2-1 NA TRBV3-1/TRBV3-2 NA TGTGCCAGCAGCCAAGTGGACTTAGCGCCCAGCTCCTACAATGAGCAGTTCTTC CASSQVDLAPSSYNEQFF
TRBJ1-4 TRBD1 TRBV5-4 few TGTGCCAGCAGCAATAACAGGGGGTTGAATGAAAAACTGTTTTTT CASSNNRGLNEKLFF
TRBJ2-7 TRBD1 TRBV2 NA TGTGCCAGCAGTGTAGTACCGAGCCGGGACAGGGGACAGGAGTCCTACGAGCAGTACTTC CASSVVPSRDRGQESYEQYF
TRBJ2-2 TRBD1 TRBV28 NA TGTGCCAGCAGCCCAGGGGGCACCGGGGAGCTGTTTTTT CASSPGGTGELFF
TRBJ1-5 TRBD1 TRBV19 NA TGTGCCAGTACCGCAGGGGGCTGGGTTCAGCCCCAGCATTTT CASTAGGWVQPQHF
TRBJ1-3 NA TRBV10-3 NA TGTGCCACCGTTTGGGAGCCTGGAAACACCATATATTTT CATVWEPGNTIYF
TRBJ2-7 TRBD2 TRBV7-3 once TGTGCCAGCAGCTCTAGCGGGGCGGACGAGCAGTACTTC CASSSSGADEQYF
TRBJ2-3 NA TRBV5-6 NA TGTGCCAGCAGCGTACGGCAGGGTTCAGATACGCAGTATTTT CASSVRQGSDTQYF
TRBJ1-4 TRBD1 TRBV5-4 NA TGTGCCAGCAGCTCCGGGACAGCAACTAATGAAAAACTGTTTTTT CASSSGTATNEKLFF
TRBJ1-1 TRBD1 TRBV5-6 NA TGTGCCAGCAGCTTGTATGACAGGGTGAGGGGGAACACTGAAGCTTTCTTT CASSLYDRVRGNTEAFF
TRBJ1-2 NA TRBV19 few TGTGCCACGTTGACAGACGATGGCTACACCTTC CATLTDDGYTF
TRBJ1-5 NA TRBV6-4 NA TGTGCCAGAGGGGGAGCGGATCAGCCCCAGCATTTT CARGGADQPQHF
TRBJ1-6 TRBD1 TRBV6-1 NA TGTGCCAGCAGTGAAGTAGAGGGGGCCGTGGATAATTCACCCCTCCACTTT CASSEVEGAVDNSPLHF
TRBJ2-1 TRBD2 TRBV6-4 NA TGTGCCAGCAGTGACGGGACTAGCGACGTCGATGAGCAGTTCTTC CASSDGTSDVDEQFF
TRBJ2-1 TRBD2 TRBV5-1 once TGCGCCAGCAGGCCAAGCGGGGGCTCCTACAATGAGCAGTTCTTC CASRPSGGSYNEQFF
TRBJ1-5 NA TRBV6-5 NA TGTGCCAGCAGTCGAACCTACGATCAGCCCCAGCATTTT CASSRTYDQPQHF
TRBJ1-3 TRBD1 TRBV5-1 NA TGCGCCAGCAGCGCCTGGACAGGGGAGGAAAACACCATATATTTT CASSAWTGEENTIYF
TRBJ2-7 NA TRBV29-1 few TGCAGCGTTGCCAGGGACACCTACGAGCAGTACTTC CSVARDTYEQYF
TRBJ2-1 TRBD1 TRBV19 once TGTGCCAGTAGTATACAACAGGGGGCTATCAATGAGCAGTTCTTC CASSIQQGAINEQFF
TRBJ1-1 NA TRBV7-2 NA TGTGCCAGCAGCTCTCGAGGTGGAAATTGGGGCTGGTTT CASSSRGGNWGWF
TRBJ2-1 TRBD1 TRBV24-1 NA TGTGCCCCGCGACAGGGGGCGCGGAATGAGCAGTTCTTC CAPRQGARNEQFF
TRBJ1-5 NA TRBV6-5 NA TGTGCGGCGGGGGGAAATCAGCCCCAGCATTTT CAAGGNQPQHF
TRBJ1-1 NA TRBV30 NA TGTGCCTGGAGTTACCAGGGGCCTGAAGCTTTCTTT CAWSYQGPEAFF
TRBJ2-3 TRBD2 TRBV2 NA TGTGCCAGCAGTATAAGGACTAGCGGAGCAGATACGCAGTATTTT CASSIRTSGADTQYF
TRBJ2-2 TRBD1 TRBV12-5 NA TGTGCTAGTGGTCTCGGGACAGGGCGAACCGGGGAGCTGTTTTTT CASGLGTGRTGELFF
TRBJ2-1 TRBD2 TRBV10-3 few TGTGCCATCAGTGATCGGGGGGGAAGCTCCTACAATGAGCAGTTCTTC CAISDRGGSSYNEQFF
TRBJ1-1 NA TRBV19 NA TGTGCCAGTAGTACCAGGGTTGCTGAAGCTTTCTTT CASSTRVAEAFF
TRBJ1-1 TRBD1 TRBV2 NA TGTGCCAGCGTAGCCGGGACAGGAGGCCCTGAAGCTTTCTTT CASVAGTGGPEAFF
TRBJ1-2 TRBD1 TRBV24-1 once TGTGCCACCAGTGAAAGGGACAGGCCCCCGTATGGCTACACCTTC CATSERDRPPYGYTF
TRBJ2-7 TRBD2 TRBV27 NA TGTGCCAGCGGTAGAATTACGGGGGGGTCCTACGAGCAGTACTTC CASGRITGGSYEQYF
TRBJ1-2 NA TRBV4-1 NA TGCGCCAGCAGCCAAGGAATCGCAGGGAATTACTATGGCTACACCTTC CASSQGIAGNYYGYTF
TRBJ2-2 NA TRBV6-5 NA TGTGCCAGCAGGCAGGGCGGCGGGGAGCTGTTTTTT CASRQGGGELFF
TRBJ2-3 TRBD1 TRBV24-1 NA TGTGCCACCAGTGGCCGGGACAGGGTCACAGATACGCAGTATTTT CATSGRDRVTDTQYF
TRBJ2-3 NA TRBV5-4 NA TGTGCCAGCAGCTCGGACAGCAGCACAGATACGCAGTATTTT CASSSDSSTDTQYF